A selection of T cell receptor beta chains follows, all from one sample in a study of OX40 agonist ivuxolimab in advanced cancers. The table came from immunoSEQ multiplex PCR; TCRdb's copy has only in-frame clones and leaves some out. The data show 50,000 to 60,000 clones, 65% to 85% seen once. The specimen was CD4+ or CD8+ T cells sorted from blood, collected in a trial of the OX40 agonist ivuxolimab. The receptors originated from an adult with an advanced solid tumor such as melanoma, head and neck, liver or kidney cancer. The CDR3 runs from the conserved cysteine through the conserved F or W. Each record gives: D gene, clone size, V gene, CDR3 length, J gene, CDR3 protein, CDR3 DNA. A D gene is named only where the DNA matches it firmly. The size of a clone is reported for some rows only, either as once, few or many, or as a class for expanded clones.

D gene: NA; clone size: NA; V gene: TRBV10-1; CDR3 length: 15; J gene: TRBJ2-4; CDR3 protein: CASSGSGKAKNIQYF; CDR3 DNA: TGCGCCAGCAGTGGGAGCGGAAAAGCCAAAAACATTCAGTACTTC
D gene: TRBD1; clone size: NA; V gene: TRBV18; CDR3 length: 17; J gene: TRBJ2-5; CDR3 protein: CASSPATGTGTKETQYF; CDR3 DNA: TGTGCCAGCTCACCGGCGACAGGGACGGGAACCAAAGAGACCCAGTACTTC
D gene: NA; clone size: few; V gene: TRBV6-1; CDR3 length: 15; J gene: TRBJ2-7; CDR3 protein: CASSERATVNYEQYF; CDR3 DNA: TGTGCCAGCAGTGAAAGGGCGACAGTGAACTACGAGCAGTACTTC
D gene: NA; clone size: NA; V gene: TRBV11-3; CDR3 length: 12; J gene: TRBJ1-2; CDR3 protein: CASSLGGYGYTF; CDR3 DNA: TGTGCCAGCAGCTTGGGGGGATATGGCTACACCTTC
D gene: NA; clone size: NA; V gene: TRBV7-2; CDR3 length: 14; J gene: TRBJ2-4; CDR3 protein: CASSSGVAKNIQYF; CDR3 DNA: TGTGCCAGCAGCTCAGGGGTGGCCAAAAACATTCAGTACTTC
D gene: NA; clone size: NA; V gene: TRBV6-5; CDR3 length: 12; J gene: TRBJ1-1; CDR3 protein: CASSYSATEAFF; CDR3 DNA: TGTGCCAGCAGTTACTCTGCCACTGAAGCTTTCTTT
D gene: NA; clone size: NA; V gene: TRBV11-3; CDR3 length: 14; J gene: TRBJ2-5; CDR3 protein: CASSLDLGQETQYF; CDR3 DNA: TGTGCCAGCAGCTTAGATTTGGGCCAAGAGACCCAGTACTTC
D gene: TRBD2; clone size: NA; V gene: TRBV7-3; CDR3 length: 17; J gene: TRBJ2-3; CDR3 protein: CASSLEGASGGADTQYF; CDR3 DNA: TGTGCCAGCAGCTTAGAAGGGGCTAGCGGTGGGGCAGATACGCAGTATTTT
D gene: TRBD1; clone size: few; V gene: TRBV28; CDR3 length: 16; J gene: TRBJ2-3; CDR3 protein: CASSPWTGGYTDTQYF; CDR3 DNA: TGTGCCAGCAGCCCTTGGACAGGGGGGTATACAGATACGCAGTATTTT
D gene: NA; clone size: NA; V gene: TRBV15; CDR3 length: 14; J gene: TRBJ2-4; CDR3 protein: CATMKDLAKNIQYF; CDR3 DNA: TGTGCCACCATGAAGGATTTAGCCAAAAACATTCAGTACTTC
D gene: TRBD1; clone size: NA; V gene: TRBV11-2; CDR3 length: 16; J gene: TRBJ2-5; CDR3 protein: CASSSVGTGKQETQYF; CDR3 DNA: TGTGCCAGCAGCTCCGTTGGGACAGGGAAACAAGAGACCCAGTACTTC
D gene: NA; clone size: NA; V gene: TRBV2; CDR3 length: 14; J gene: TRBJ1-1; CDR3 protein: CASSSSWRDTEAFF; CDR3 DNA: TGTGCCAGCAGTTCTTCCTGGCGGGACACTGAAGCTTTCTTT
D gene: NA; clone size: NA; V gene: TRBV11-3; CDR3 length: 12; J gene: TRBJ2-7; CDR3 protein: CASSPRPREQYF; CDR3 DNA: TGTGCCAGCAGCCCTAGACCAAGGGAGCAGTACTTC
D gene: TRBD2; clone size: NA; V gene: TRBV5-1; CDR3 length: 17; J gene: TRBJ2-1; CDR3 protein: CASSQGNSGGPLNEQFF; CDR3 DNA: TGCGCCAGCAGCCAAGGGAATAGCGGGGGGCCCCTCAATGAGCAGTTCTTC